This T cell receptor (beta chain) emerged from a study of blood T cells in healthy people across ages. General observations from the study: A strong correlation was seen between TCR beta diversity and naive T cell percentage.

Concerning this clonotype: The antigen remains unidentified.

The CDR3 is made up of 12 amino acids. Germline values: CDR1 DFQATT, CDR2 SNEGSKA (reference sequence). A sample-barcoded 5' primer and a J-beta primer mix were used in a second PCR of about 7 to 12 cycles. TCRdb reanalysed the 5' RACE reads using MiXCR and keeps one entry per CDR3 protein. The sample holds approximately 730,000 distinct CDR3 sequences; approximately 55% are singletons and the top ten take about 42%. Caucasian, healthy and from Russia, the donors were aged between about 6 and 100. The clonotype originates from a man aged 80 or over in good health. Input material: blood. The chain is built from TRBV20-1 and TRBJ2-5; possibly TRBD1 for D (5 bases). The assigned J gene may be wrong: the sequence end matches TRBJ2-7 better. The DNA of the CDR3 is TGCAGCGTGGCAGGGTATTACCCCGAGCAGTACTTC. Amino acids: CSVAGYYPEQYF.